This TCR beta chain was found in a study of shared clonotypes between healthy human individuals. Points from the study as a whole: Generation probabilities of non-shared clonotypes were lower (relative to those shared by all four donors). The naive CD4 repertoires of a handful of donors were compared, and about 5% of clonotypes were shared. Only a few donors were included, so the genetic and exposure-history diversity represented was limited.

Concerning this clone itself: Its antigen remains unknown.

CD45RO-negative cells were positively selected for CCR7, leaving out terminally differentiated effector memory CD45RA+ cells. Free of recent acute infections or vaccinations, the donors were healthy HIV-negative adults. Method: immunoSEQ multiplex PCR; TCRdb's copy keeps in-frame clones and lacks some. The data show a few million clones, 90% to 95% seen once. Sequenced input: naive CD8+ T cells from PBMCs. The clonotype was recovered from a man between 18 and 29 years old in good health. Some clones in this sample may be carry-over from other donors' samples.

The CDR3 reads CASRVKERANYGYTF. Here the CDR3 DNA reads TGTGCCAGCAGAGTTAAAGAGCGGGCTAACTATGGCTACACCTTC. The J gene is TRBJ1-2, the V gene TRBV7-2, with D uncertain. The V gene's germline CDR1 is SGHTA and CDR2 FQGNSA. V dropped 6 bases and J dropped 0 bases, with 14 bases sitting between them. This CDR3 region has 15 residues.